The present TCR beta chain was sequenced within a study of T-cell reconstitution after alpha-beta-depleted transplantation in children. It was with unique molecular identifiers that the TCRbeta library was prepared. TCRdb ran MiXCR on the PCR reads and lists one entry per CDR3 protein. The profile shows almost 400,000 distinct CDR3 sequences, roughly 20% of them singletons. This clonotype occurred many times. J was trimmed by 8 bases and V by 7 bases; bases with no gene match: 7. CDR1 is SGHRS, CDR2 YFSETQ, per germline. CDR3 size: 14 residues. The clonotype was recovered from a human donor who donated a stem cell graft to a child with acute myeloid leukemia. The J gene is TRBJ2-1, the V gene TRBV5-1; TRBD2 aligns across 12 bases. Sequenced material: PBMCs from the stem cell graft donor, taken from the stem cell graft. CDR3 bases: TGCGCCAGCTATAGGGGGACTAGCGGGTATGAGCAGTTCTTC. Its protein is CASYRGTSGYEQFF.